This T cell receptor beta chain was observed in a study of blood T cell repertoires in COVID-19. About the research overall: The United States, Italy and Spain were the sources of the acute and convalescent COVID-19 samples. From T cells, B-cell-depleted T cells, or PBMCs came the material, which was cDNA or gDNA.

Original processing notes: Estimated nucleated cell counts came from reference gene primer amplification. Here immunoSEQ multiplex PCR was the method, and the copy in TCRdb shows in-frame clones only, minus some. D and trimming were read from the DNA, whereas the V and J calls and clone size are those reported in that table. In the table there are 250,000 to 400,000 clones, roughly 84% of which are singletons. This CDR3 has 15 residues. V gave up 2 bases and J gave up 13 bases, with 18 bases separating them. The germline CDR1 and CDR2 sequences are SGHTA and FQGNSA. Source material: peripheral blood. The sequence was collected from a man over 45 with active or convalescent COVID-19. The V gene is TRBV7-2, the J gene TRBJ1-6, with D possibly being TRBD1 (6 bases). The CDR3 protein is CASSLRGTKGSPLHF. Written as DNA, the CDR3 is TGTGCCAGCAGCTTAAGGGGGACTAAGGGGTCCCCCCTCCACTTT.